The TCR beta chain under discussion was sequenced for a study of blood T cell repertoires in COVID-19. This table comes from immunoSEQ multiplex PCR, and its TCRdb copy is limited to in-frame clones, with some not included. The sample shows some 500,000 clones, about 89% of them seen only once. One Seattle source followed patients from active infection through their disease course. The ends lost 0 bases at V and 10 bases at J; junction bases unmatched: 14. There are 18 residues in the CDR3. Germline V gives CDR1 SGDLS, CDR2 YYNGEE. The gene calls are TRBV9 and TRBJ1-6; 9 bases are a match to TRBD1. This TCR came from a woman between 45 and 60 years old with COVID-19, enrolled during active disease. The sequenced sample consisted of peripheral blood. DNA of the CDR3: TGTGCCAGCAGCGTAGATTCAAGGGTGGGACAGGGAGGATCACCCCTCCACTTT. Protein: CASSVDSRVGQGGSPLHF.